The 25 T cell receptor beta chains given below trace back to one sample, sequenced in a study of Graves' ophthalmopathy and Graves' hyperthyroidism. Amplification of the TCR beta CDR3 regions used RNA transcripts (as template). The workflow started with a first-round RT-PCR run with HTBI primers and then moved on to a second-round multiplex PCR. TCRdb recomputed calls from the multiplex PCR reads with MiXCR, one row per CDR3 protein. The data show approximately 410,000 distinct CDR3 sequences, with 15% to 19% seen just once and 5.5% to 7% held by the top ten. The specimen sequenced was peripheral blood. These receptors all stem from a woman aged 18-29 years with stable Graves' hyperthyroidism.

This clonotype has a count of ten or more. The chain carries TRBV12-3 or TRBV12-4 and TRBJ2-7; tentative D call: TRBD1 (6 bases). The CDR3 runs to 14 residues. V lost 1 base, J lost 4 bases, and 11 bases lay in between. The CDR3 DNA follows: TGTGCCAGCAGTTTAGGCAGGGGTCTATACGAGCAGTACTTC. Protein product: CASSLGRGLYEQYF.

This clonotype was seen a handful of times. The chain carries TRBV27 and TRBJ1-2; weak D call: TRBD1 (6 bases). Looked up from germline, CDR1 is MNHEY and CDR2 is SMNVEV (reference sequence). The V gene lost 6 bases and the J gene lost 4 bases, with 12 bases spanning the gap. CDR3 length: 13 residues. The CDR3, as DNA: TGTGCCAGCAGGCCTACAGGGCCCTATGGCTACACCTTC. This gives the protein CASRPTGPYGYTF.

Ten or more counts support this clonotype. V usage is TRBV5-1 and J usage is TRBJ2-2, with a tentative D call TRBD2 (6 bases). CDR1 and CDR2 (germline): SGHRS, YFSETQ. V lost 10 bases and J 2 bases, leaving 12 bases between the germline ends. This CDR3 is built from 13 residues. CDR3 region: CACEGGNTGELFF. The CDR3 DNA is TGCGCCTGCGAGGGAGGCAACACCGGGGAGCTGTTTTTT.

In this sample, this clonotype turned up many times. The chain combines TRBV2 with TRBJ1-2; D possibly corresponds to TRBD1 (5 bases). Germline-derived CDR1 and CDR2 are SNHLY and FYNNEI. The germline V and J ends were trimmed by 8 bases and 8 bases, with 18 bases remaining between them. The CDR3 is made up of 13 amino acids. This CDR3 is CASAGPGSTGYTF. DNA for the CDR3: TGTGCCAGCGCGGGGCCGGGATCTACAGGCTACACCTTC.

This rearrangement joins TRBV6-1 to TRBJ2-7; maybe TRBD2 (5 bases). This CDR3 has 14 amino acids. Trimming cost V 7 bases and J 1 base, with 14 bases left between them. The germline CDR1 and CDR2 sequences are MNHNS and SASEGT. The CDR3 DNA is TGTGCCAGCACCCCGGATCGGGGATCCTACGAGCAGTACTTC. Its protein is CASTPDRGSYEQYF.

The sample holds many counts of this clonotype. The J gene is TRBJ1-1, the V gene TRBV10-2; 8 positions match TRBD1. V shed 6 bases, J shed 1 base, and the junction held 4 bases outside the gene matches. The germline gives CDR1 WSHSY, CDR2 SAAADI. The CDR3 has 14 amino acids. This CDR3 is CASRARGPNTEAFF. CDR3 bases: TGCGCCAGCAGGGCCAGGGGGCCGAACACTGAAGCTTTCTTT.

The gene calls are TRBV6-2 or TRBV6-3 and TRBJ1-6, with 9 bases aligning to TRBD1. This CDR3 is built from 15 residues. Germline V gives CDR1 MNHEY, CDR2 SVGEGT. V trimming: 2 bases; J trimming: 7 bases; junction bases outside the gene matches: 3. The CDR3, as DNA: TGTGCCAGCAGTTACCGGGGACAGGGAAATTCACCCCTCCACTTT. This encodes CASSYRGQGNSPLHF.

The sample holds many counts of this clonotype. This chain links TRBV6-2 or TRBV6-3 with TRBJ2-6; D unresolved. Trimming cost V 6 bases and J 0 bases, with 6 bases left between them. CDR3 length: 14 amino acids. The germline CDR1 and CDR2 sequences are MNHEY and SVGEGT. The CDR3 spells CASSLASGANVLTF. CDR3 nucleotide sequence: TGTGCCAGCAGCCTCGCCTCTGGGGCCAACGTCCTGACTTTC.

This clonotype occurred a few times. The CDR3 carries no conserved terminal phenylalanine or tryptophan, so it likely arises from a read error. No DNA is shown, since the ends of the CDR3 on it are uncertain; the CDR3 is the one TCRdb lists. The chain has TRBV12-3 or TRBV12-4 and TRBJ1-1. The CDR3 length equals 15 residues, ends included. The CDR3 is CASSLTSRVNTEACL.

This clonotype was picked up many times. The V gene is TRBV5-5, the J gene TRBJ1-1, with D possibly being TRBD1 (5 bases). Trimming took 0 bases from V and 4 from J, leaving 13 bases between them. CDR1 and CDR2 (germline): SGHKS, YYEKEE (reference sequence). The CDR3 extends over 15 amino acids. The CDR3 reads CASSLVQGIGTEAFF. The CDR3 coding sequence is TGTGCCAGCAGCTTGGTCCAGGGCATCGGCACTGAAGCTTTCTTT.

The chain is built from TRBV7-9 and TRBJ2-7, with unresolved D. Trimming pared 5 bases from V and 0 bases from J, leaving 11 bases between. Per germline, CDR1 SEHNR and CDR2 FQNEAQ (reference sequence). This CDR3 is built from 14 residues. The CDR3 loop is CASSAPDGSYEQYF. The CDR3 DNA reads as TGTGCCAGCAGCGCCCCGGACGGCTCCTACGAGCAGTACTTC.

The rearrangement links TRBV6-1 to TRBJ2-5, with TRBD2 matching over 11 bases. Germline CDR1 reads MNHNS; CDR2 reads SASEGT. V dropped 2 bases and J dropped 7; count of bases not matched to a gene: 6. The length of the CDR3 is 15 residues. Here the CDR3 reads CASSELGLAVPTQYF. In nucleotides, the CDR3 is TGTGCCAGCAGTGAACTGGGACTAGCGGTCCCGACCCAGTACTTC.

V usage is TRBV5-1 and J usage is TRBJ1-1; 11 nucleotides match TRBD1. Germline CDR1 SGHRS, CDR2 YFSETQ. This CDR3 region has 13 residues. Germline trimming cut 5 bases from V and 8 bases from J; bases unmatched to any gene: 5. In nucleotides, the CDR3 is TGCGCCAGCAGTTGGGGACAGGGGGTGGAAGCTTTCTTT. This translates into CASSWGQGVEAFF.

This clonotype was detected many times. The chain links TRBV6-1 to TRBJ2-6, with a weak D call TRBD2 (5 bases). Trimming took off 4 bases at V and 2 bases at J, with 15 bases between the two ends. Germline lookup yields CDR1 MNHNS and CDR2 SASEGT. The CDR3 extends over 17 amino acids. Here the CDR3 reads CASSGELDGPGANVLTF. CDR3 DNA: TGTGCCAGCAGTGGGGAGTTGGACGGACCTGGGGCCAACGTCCTGACTTTC.

This clonotype was seen at least ten times. The rearrangement joins TRBV10-3 to TRBJ1-1, with a tentative D call TRBD1 (5 bases). The V end was cut by 3 bases, the J end by 1 base, with 6 bases between. The CDR3 is 13 amino acids. From germline, CDR1 is ENHRY and CDR2 SYGVKD. CDR3 nucleotide sequence: TGTGCCATCAGTGATCAGGGGAACACTGAAGCTTTCTTT. This translates into CAISDQGNTEAFF.

Many counts were recorded for this clonotype. This chain joins TRBV7-8 and TRBJ1-2, with D possibly matching TRBD1 (5 bases). The V gene lost 8 bases and the J gene lost 8 bases, with 36 bases spanning the gap. CDR3 length: 19 residues. CDR1 is SGHVS and CDR2 is FQNEAQ in the germline V gene. The CDR3 DNA reads TGTGCCAGCTCTCGCTCACAGGTGGCATCACCATCGTATTTGGGAGGCTACACCTTC. Translation gives CASSRSQVASPSYLGGYTF.

This clonotype was found many times. The chain has TRBV20-1 and TRBJ1-1; D is unclear. Trimming pared 2 bases from V and 2 bases from J, leaving 6 bases between. Per germline, CDR1 DFQATT and CDR2 SNEGSKA (reference sequence). The CDR3 consists of 12 residues. CDR3 coding DNA: TGCAGTGCTAGAATGACAAACACTGAAGCTTTCTTT. Translation: CSARMTNTEAFF.

In its sample, this clonotype was seen many times. The chain couples TRBV6-1 to TRBJ1-1; TRBD1 might be the D (5 bases). Trimming took 4 bases from V and 5 from J, leaving 14 bases between them. In germline, CDR1 is MNHNS, CDR2 SASEGT. The CDR3 is 14 residues long. In DNA, the CDR3 is TGTGCCAGCAGTGGACAAGGGGAGGAGACTGAAGCTTTCTTT. Translated: CASSGQGEETEAFF.

The chain employs TRBV6-2 or TRBV6-3 and TRBJ1-5; 7 nucleotides align to TRBD1. Germline lookup yields CDR1 MNHEY and CDR2 SVGEGT. This CDR3 region has 19 residues. V gave up 6 bases and J gave up 3 bases; unmatched junction bases: 20. CDR3 sequence: CASSPGQDWGQPSNQPQHF. Here the CDR3 DNA reads TGTGCCAGCAGCCCCGGACAGGATTGGGGCCAACCCTCCAATCAGCCCCAGCATTTT.

This clonotype showed up many times. The chain joins TRBV12-3 or TRBV12-4 to TRBJ2-2, with 9 bases fitting TRBD2. The CDR3 totals 17 residues. Germline trimming cut 5 bases from V and 5 bases from J; bases unmatched to any gene: 12. The CDR3 DNA follows: TGTGCCAGCAGTCTCCGGGGCGGGGGGGCCTGGACCGGGGAGCTGTTTTTT. The encoded protein is CASSLRGGGAWTGELFF.

This clonotype was recorded many times. CDR3: CASSLGGTQTNYGYTF. In DNA form, the CDR3 reads TGTGCCAGCAGCTTAGGGGGGACACAAACTAACTATGGCTACACCTTC. The gene calls are TRBV11-2 and TRBJ1-2; maybe TRBD1 (6 bases). This CDR3 comprises 16 residues. CDR1 and CDR2 (germline): SGHAT, FQNNGV. Trimming pared 1 base from V and 0 bases from J, leaving 12 bases between.

The chain recombines TRBV3-1 with TRBJ1-2; D is possibly TRBD1 (5 bases). CDR3 length: 13 residues. Germline CDR1 reads LGHDT; CDR2 reads YNNKEL (reference sequence). Between the trimmed V and J ends, which lost 4 bases and 6 bases, there was a span of 12 bases. The CDR3 region is CASSRPAGNGYTF. Written as DNA, the CDR3 is TGTGCCAGCAGCCGACCCGCAGGGAATGGCTACACCTTC.

This clonotype has more than one count but fewer than ten. The chain couples TRBV5-5 to TRBJ1-2, with 7 nucleotides matching TRBD1. Germline CDR1 is SGHKS and CDR2 is YYEKEE (reference sequence). CDR3 length equals 15 residues. V lost 6 bases to trimming and J lost 2 bases; unmatched junction nucleotides: 10. CDR3 in DNA: TGTGCCAGCACTCGCAGGGGGATTAAAAACTATGGCTACACCTTC. Translated, it gives CASTRRGIKNYGYTF.

This clonotype was recorded at least ten times. V and J are TRBV19 and TRBJ2-5; 8 bases match TRBD1. CDR3 length: 14 amino acids. Germline CDR1 and CDR2: LNHDA and SQIVND (reference sequence). V trimming: 3 bases; J trimming: 6 bases; junction bases outside the gene matches: 6. The CDR3 DNA follows: TGTGCCAGTAGTATGGACAGGGATCGGAAGACCCAGTACTTC. Translating it yields CASSMDRDRKTQYF.

This clonotype was seen at least ten times. V gene TRBV13 combines with J gene TRBJ2-4, with a possible D match to TRBD1 (5 bases). Looked up from germline, CDR1 is PRHDT and CDR2 is FYEKMQ (reference sequence). This CDR3 has 16 amino acids. Trimming removed 5 bases from V and 3 bases from J, with 17 bases in between. The CDR3 DNA sequence: TGTGCCAGCAGCGTGACCAGGGAAACCGGCAAAAACATTCAGTACTTC. Protein product: CASSVTRETGKNIQYF.